A selection of T cell receptor beta chains follows, all from one sample in a study of blood T cell repertoires in COVID-19. This table comes from immunoSEQ multiplex PCR, and its TCRdb copy is limited to in-frame clones, with some not included. The data show 200,000 to 250,000 clones, more than 75% seen once. What was sequenced was peripheral blood. The receptors were sampled from a woman between 65 and 79 years old with COVID-19, enrolled during active disease. The CDR3 runs from the conserved cysteine through the conserved F or W. A D gene is named only where the DNA matches it firmly. Only part of the rows carry a size: once, few, many, or a class if the clone is expanded.

clone_size: few; v_call: TRBV11-2; j_call: TRBJ2-7; d_call: .; cdr3_length: 13; cdr3_aa: CASRTATTYEQYF; cdr3_nt: TGTGCCAGTAGAACAGCTACCACCTACGAGCAGTACTTC
clone_size: .; v_call: TRBV5-1; j_call: TRBJ2-7; d_call: TRBD2; cdr3_length: 16; cdr3_aa: CASSLGGTSGTYEQYF; cdr3_nt: TGCGCCAGCAGCTTGGGGGGGACTAGCGGGACCTACGAGCAGTACTTC
clone_size: few; v_call: TRBV2; j_call: TRBJ1-5; d_call: .; cdr3_length: 14; cdr3_aa: CASSDSSTNQPQHF; cdr3_nt: TGTGCCAGCAGTGACAGTTCCACCAATCAGCCCCAGCATTTT
clone_size: .; v_call: TRBV2; j_call: TRBJ2-5; d_call: TRBD2; cdr3_length: 16; cdr3_aa: CASSELSSGSRETQYF; cdr3_nt: TGTGCCAGCAGTGAATTGTCTAGCGGGAGTAGGGAGACCCAGTACTTC
clone_size: .; v_call: TRBV6-5; j_call: TRBJ2-1; d_call: TRBD1; cdr3_length: 15; cdr3_aa: CASRRTGDAYNEQFF; cdr3_nt: TGTGCCAGCAGAAGAACAGGGGACGCCTACAATGAGCAGTTCTTC
clone_size: .; v_call: TRBV28; j_call: TRBJ1-2; d_call: .; cdr3_length: 15; cdr3_aa: CASSPSVGLGGGYTF; cdr3_nt: TGTGCCAGCAGTCCCTCCGTTGGCCTAGGAGGAGGCTACACCTTC
clone_size: .; v_call: TRBV7-2; j_call: TRBJ2-3; d_call: .; cdr3_length: 15; cdr3_aa: CASSSGGRPTDTQYF; cdr3_nt: TGTGCCAGCAGCTCCGGGGGACGGCCCACAGATACGCAGTATTTT
clone_size: .; v_call: TRBV6-2/TRBV6-3; j_call: TRBJ2-7; d_call: .; cdr3_length: 12; cdr3_aa: CASSYSIREQYF; cdr3_nt: TGTGCCAGCAGTTACTCCATACGGGAGCAGTACTTC
clone_size: .; v_call: TRBV19; j_call: TRBJ1-1; d_call: .; cdr3_length: 14; cdr3_aa: CASSILGGNTEAFF; cdr3_nt: TGTGCCAGTAGTATTCTGGGGGGGAACACTGAAGCTTTCTTT
clone_size: .; v_call: TRBV19; j_call: TRBJ2-7; d_call: TRBD1; cdr3_length: 15; cdr3_aa: CASSTAGTGSYEQYF; cdr3_nt: TGTGCCAGTAGTACAGCCGGGACAGGGTCCTACGAGCAGTACTTC
clone_size: .; v_call: TRBV6-2/TRBV6-3; j_call: TRBJ2-3; d_call: TRBD2; cdr3_length: 14; cdr3_aa: CASSRPGTSGKQYF; cdr3_nt: TGTGCCAGCAGCCGCCCCGGGACTAGCGGGAAGCAGTATTTT
clone_size: .; v_call: TRBV3-1/TRBV3-2; j_call: TRBJ2-5; d_call: TRBD1; cdr3_length: 14; cdr3_aa: CASSSRTGEETQYF; cdr3_nt: TGTGCCAGCAGCTCGCGGACAGGGGAAGAGACCCAGTACTTC
clone_size: few; v_call: TRBV27; j_call: TRBJ1-1; d_call: .; cdr3_length: 14; cdr3_aa: CASSSPEMNTEAFF; cdr3_nt: TGTGCCAGCAGTTCCCCGGAGATGAACACTGAAGCTTTCTTT
clone_size: .; v_call: TRBV2; j_call: TRBJ2-3; d_call: .; cdr3_length: 13; cdr3_aa: CASRGSLRDTQYF; cdr3_nt: TGTGCCAGCCGCGGGTCCTTGCGGGATACGCAGTATTTT